The following is a T cell receptor (beta chain) sequence with its context. The authors' processing: Reference gene primer amplification gave estimated nucleated cell counts. Data came from immunoSEQ multiplex PCR; TCRdb stores just in-frame clones and leaves some out. That table is the source of V, J and clone size, and D and trimming were worked out from the DNA. This sample has about 90,000 clones, with approximately 80% found just once. This entry is derived from a study of blood T cell repertoires in COVID-19. For the study at large: The United States, Italy and Spain were the sources of the acute and convalescent COVID-19 samples. PBMCs, B-cell-depleted T cells, or T cells provided the cDNA or gDNA that made up the material.

V dropped 2 bases and J dropped 0; count of bases not matched to a gene: 9. The germline gives CDR1 SGHRS, CDR2 YFSETQ. This CDR3 has 17 amino acids. This rearrangement joins TRBV5-1 to TRBJ2-7; 9 nucleotides match TRBD1. The source is a human donor in a cohort sampled during active COVID-19. Sequenced material: peripheral blood. The CDR3 nucleotides read TGCGCCAGCAGCTTATTACCACAACAGGGGGCCTCCTACGAGCAGTACTTC. It is translated as CASSLLPQQGASYEQYF.